Listed here are 10 T cell receptor beta chains from one sample, sequenced in a study of CD8 T cells in Susac syndrome. About 0.5 to 1 ug RNA was reverse transcribed with random hexamers. TCRdb re-analysed the immunoSEQ multiplex PCR reads in MiXCR, keeping a single row per CDR3 protein. The sample carries about 190,000 distinct CDR3 sequences, more than 90% recorded once. The sequenced material came from CD4+ T cells from PBMCs. All receptors derive from a human donor with Susac syndrome.

This chain joins TRBV20-1 and TRBJ2-3; D remains ambiguous. The CDR3 extends over 14 amino acids. Per the germline V gene, CDR1 is DFQATT and CDR2 is SNEGSKA (reference sequence). Trimming pared 3 bases from V and 0 bases from J, leaving 10 bases between. CDR3 DNA sequence: TGCAGTGCTAGGCGCTTTTCTAGCACAGATACGCAGTATTTT. This gives the protein CSARRFSSTDTQYF.

This rearrangement joins TRBV27 to TRBJ2-4, with a weak D call TRBD2 (6 bases). CDR1 and CDR2 from the germline V gene are MNHEY and SMNVEV (reference sequence). Trimming cost V 3 bases and J 9 bases, with 21 bases left between them. CDR3 length: 16 amino acids. The CDR3 nucleotides are TGTGCCAGCAGTTTTGGAGGGTTGGGTGGTTCTCCCATTCAGTACTTC. It yields the protein CASSFGGLGGSPIQYF.

This clonotype has just one count. The chain uses TRBV20-1 and TRBJ2-7; D gene ambiguous. Trimming took 3 bases from V and 3 from J, leaving 9 bases between them. CDR1 and CDR2 (germline): DFQATT, SNEGSKA (reference sequence). The CDR3 is 12 residues long. The DNA of the CDR3 is TGCAGTGCTAGCCGCAGCCACTACGAGCAGTACTTC. Its translation: CSASRSHYEQYF.

In its sample, this clonotype was seen a few times. One junction end disagrees with the germline gene, perhaps due to a read error. V is TRBV29-1 and J is TRBJ2-7, with 9 bases matching TRBD2. The CDR3 has 12 amino acids. Germline-derived CDR1 and CDR2 are SQVTM and ANQGSEA. The CDR3 here is CSVGTSRGEQYF. CDR3 bases: TGCAGCGTGGGGACTAGCCGGGGCGAGCAGTACTTT.

This chain uses TRBV24-1 with TRBJ2-5, with 15 bases aligning to TRBD2. From germline, CDR1 is KGHDR and CDR2 SFDVKD. This CDR3 has 18 residues. The ends lost 3 bases at V and 3 bases at J; junction bases unmatched: 7. Written as DNA, the CDR3 is TGTGCCACCAGTGATCCAGGGACTAGCGGGGGGTCAAAAGAGACCCAGTACTTC. Protein product: CATSDPGTSGGSKETQYF.

CDR3: CAWSVWGSNQPQHF. CDR3 bases: TGTGCCTGGAGTGTTTGGGGTAGCAATCAGCCCCAGCATTTT. The V gene is TRBV30, the J gene TRBJ1-5; D remains ambiguous. This CDR3 region has 14 residues. Germline V gene data show CDR1 as GTSNPN and CDR2 as SVGIG (reference sequence). V lost 0 bases and J lost 0, with 6 bases in between. The whole variable domain, remainder taken from reference TRBV30 and TRBJ1-5, is SQTIHQWPATLVQPVGSPLSLECTVEGTSNPNLYWYRQAAGRGLQLLFYSVGIGQISSEVPQNLSASRPQDRQFILSSKKLLLSDSGFYLCAWSVWGSNQPQHFGDGTRLSIL.

The V gene is TRBV30, the J gene TRBJ1-3; D is unclear. The CDR3 consists of 14 residues. The V and J ends lost 4 bases and 5 bases respectively, with 15 bases between them. Germline-derived CDR1 and CDR2 are GTSNPN and SVGIG (reference sequence). The CDR3: CAWILPNSRNTIYF. The CDR3 coding sequence is TGTGCCTGGATTCTCCCTAACTCCCGAAACACCATATATTTT.

The CDR3 reads CSVEDPLSAAVGYGYTF. DNA for the CDR3: TGCAGCGTTGAAGATCCCTTGAGCGCAGCGGTGGGGTATGGCTACACCTTC. J is TRBJ1-2 and V is TRBV29-1, with no clear D. The germline CDR1 and CDR2 sequences are SQVTM and ANQGSEA. The CDR3 extends over 17 amino acids. Trimming left V 0 bases short and J 5 bases short, with 22 bases between.

This chain joins TRBV19 and TRBJ2-3, with 11 bases matching TRBD1. The CDR3 is 16 amino acids. Germline loops: CDR1 LNHDA, CDR2 SQIVND (reference sequence). V lost 7 bases to trimming and J lost 4 bases; unmatched junction nucleotides: 10. CDR3 sequence reads: CASIGMPGQGADTQYF. CDR3 sequence (DNA): TGTGCCAGTATTGGGATGCCGGGACAGGGGGCAGATACGCAGTATTTT.

The chain uses TRBV30 and TRBJ1-6; D remains ambiguous. The CDR3 consists of 10 residues. Trimming shortened V by 4 bases and J by 16 bases, and 11 bases separated the two germline ends. Germline-derived CDR1 and CDR2 are GTSNPN and SVGIG (reference sequence). CDR3 DNA sequence: TGTGCCTGGAAAGGAGGCCGACTCCACTTT. It codes for CAWKGGRLHF. Full variable domain (remainder filled in from reference TRBV30 and TRBJ1-6): SQTIHQWPATLVQPVGSPLSLECTVEGTSNPNLYWYRQAAGRGLQLLFYSVGIGQISSEVPQNLSASRPQDRQFILSSKKLLLSDSGFYLCAWKGGRLHFGNGTRLTVT.